These T cell receptor beta chains were read from a single sample in a study of blood T cell repertoires in COVID-19. Method: immunoSEQ multiplex PCR; TCRdb's copy keeps in-frame clones and lacks some. The profile shows about 380,000 clones, about four fifths of them singletons. The sequencing sample was made of peripheral blood. These receptor sequences come from a human donor with acute or convalescent COVID-19. The donor label of this sample is uncertain. Each CDR3 is given with its conserved first and last residue. A D gene is named only where the DNA matches it firmly. Some rows mark clone size as missing; the rest say once, few, many or name a class of expanded clone.

J: TRBJ2-5; size: once; D: TRBD2; V: TRBV30; DNA: TGTGCCTGGAGCCCAGGACCGGGAGGGGCCCAGTACTTC; CDR3: CAWSPGPGGAQYF
J: TRBJ2-3; size: once; D: .; V: TRBV18; DNA: TGTGCCAGCTCCCGACGGGGGTCCCGAGGTGCAGATACGCAGTATTTT; CDR3: CASSRRGSRGADTQYF
J: TRBJ1-5; size: .; D: TRBD1; V: TRBV19; DNA: TGTGCCAGTAGTATAGGGCCTTACGGGACAGGGGGCAATCAGCCCCAGCATTTT; CDR3: CASSIGPYGTGGNQPQHF
J: TRBJ1-5; size: .; D: .; V: TRBV11-3; DNA: TGTGCCAGCAGCTTCTGGGGCCTGAATCAGCCCCAGCATTTT; CDR3: CASSFWGLNQPQHF
J: TRBJ1-5; size: .; D: .; V: TRBV18; DNA: TGTGCCAGCTCACCAGGGCAGTCCAATCAGCCCCAGCATTTT; CDR3: CASSPGQSNQPQHF
J: TRBJ2-1; size: .; D: .; V: TRBV12-5; DNA: TGTGCTAGTGGGGGGGAACACGGGAGATCCTACAATGAGCAGTTCTTC; CDR3: CASGGEHGRSYNEQFF
J: TRBJ1-2; size: .; D: TRBD1; V: TRBV14; DNA: TGTGCCAGCAGCCAAGTGGTGTCAGGGGGCACTAACTATGGCTACACCTTC; CDR3: CASSQVVSGGTNYGYTF
J: TRBJ1-1; size: .; D: TRBD1; V: TRBV5-1; DNA: TGCGCCAGCAGCTCGCAGACAGGGGGCATCGCTGAAGCTTTCTTT; CDR3: CASSSQTGGIAEAFF
J: TRBJ1-1; size: .; D: TRBD1; V: TRBV18; DNA: TGTGCCAGCTCGCCCGGCCTCCAGGGGGCTGCCACTGAAGCTTTCTTT; CDR3: CASSPGLQGAATEAFF
J: TRBJ2-6; size: .; D: .; V: TRBV6-6; DNA: TGTGCCAGCAGTTTGGGGACTTCTGGGGCCAACGTCCTGACTTTC; CDR3: CASSLGTSGANVLTF
J: TRBJ2-1; size: .; D: TRBD2; V: TRBV3-1/TRBV3-2; DNA: TGTGCCAGCAGCCCATTAGCGGGGGGGCAGGTTGAGCAGTTCTTC; CDR3: CASSPLAGGQVEQFF
J: TRBJ1-3; size: .; D: TRBD1; V: TRBV7-2; DNA: TGTGCCAGCAGCTTAGCGGGGGGACAGATCTCTGGAAACACCATATATTTT; CDR3: CASSLAGGQISGNTIYF
J: TRBJ1-1; size: .; D: .; V: TRBV9; DNA: TGTGCCAGCAGCGTAGGTCAGATCGCTGAAGCTTTCTTT; CDR3: CASSVGQIAEAFF
J: TRBJ2-2; size: .; D: .; V: TRBV9; DNA: TGTGCCAGCAGCTTGGCACGCACCGGGGAGCTGTTTTTT; CDR3: CASSLARTGELFF
J: TRBJ1-6; size: .; D: TRBD1; V: TRBV6-5; DNA: TGTGCCGGTACAGGGGACTATAATTCACCCCTCCACTTT; CDR3: CAGTGDYNSPLHF
J: TRBJ1-1; size: .; D: TRBD1; V: TRBV27; DNA: TGTGCCAGCAGTTTTTCAGGGGGAGGAAACACTGAAGCTTTCTTT; CDR3: CASSFSGGGNTEAFF
J: TRBJ1-3; size: .; D: .; V: TRBV28; DNA: TGTGCCAGCAGCGAACTAGTACCTGGAAACACCATATATTTT; CDR3: CASSELVPGNTIYF
J: TRBJ1-5; size: .; D: .; V: TRBV7-8; DNA: TGTGCCAGCAGCTTTACGGGGGACCAGCCCCAGCATTTT; CDR3: CASSFTGDQPQHF
J: TRBJ2-3; size: .; D: .; V: TRBV9; DNA: TGTGCCAGCAGCCTAAGGGGGGGGGACAGGCCCACAGATACGCAGTATTTT; CDR3: CASSLRGGDRPTDTQYF
J: TRBJ1-4; size: .; D: TRBD1; V: TRBV7-9; DNA: TGTGCCAGCAGCATAGCAGGGGGCGTGGGTGAAAAACTGTTTTTT; CDR3: CASSIAGGVGEKLFF
J: TRBJ1-1; size: once; D: .; V: TRBV5-6; DNA: TGTGCCAGCAGCGAACAACAGGGCGTTTGGACTGAAGCTTTCTTT; CDR3: CASSEQQGVWTEAFF
J: TRBJ2-5; size: once; D: TRBD2; V: TRBV28; DNA: TGTGCCAGCAGTCAACAAGCGGGGGGAGGGGAGACCCAGTACTTC; CDR3: CASSQQAGGGETQYF
J: TRBJ2-5; size: few; D: TRBD1; V: TRBV11-2; DNA: TGTGCCAGCAGTGCGGGGGACAGGGGGCGCGGGGAAGAGACCCAGTACTTC; CDR3: CASSAGDRGRGEETQYF
J: TRBJ1-4; size: .; D: TRBD1; V: TRBV29-1; DNA: TGCAGCGCCTATACAGGGGGCAGGAGTAATGAAAAACTGTTTTTT; CDR3: CSAYTGGRSNEKLFF
J: TRBJ1-2; size: .; D: .; V: TRBV1; DNA: TGCACCAGCAGCCAAGAAAATGTATATTTCGGGACAGGGCAAGATGGCTACACCTTC; CDR3: CTSSQENVYFGTGQDGYTF
J: TRBJ2-1; size: .; D: .; V: TRBV6-2/TRBV6-3; DNA: TGTGCCAGCAGTTACTCTCCCCCAGCGTCACCACTCAATGAGCAGTTCTTC; CDR3: CASSYSPPASPLNEQFF
J: TRBJ1-1; size: .; D: TRBD1; V: TRBV6-1; DNA: TGTGCCAGCAGTGAGGCAGGGGGCATGGCGGCTTTCTTT; CDR3: CASSEAGGMAAFF
J: TRBJ1-6; size: .; D: TRBD1; V: TRBV7-9; DNA: TGTGCCAGCAGCTTAGGGGACAGGGCTTCACCCCTCCACTTT; CDR3: CASSLGDRASPLHF
J: TRBJ2-7; size: few; D: TRBD2; V: TRBV19; DNA: TGTGCCAGTAGTACACTAGCGGGAGGCCTCTACGAGCAGTACTTC; CDR3: CASSTLAGGLYEQYF
J: TRBJ2-7; size: .; D: .; V: TRBV28; DNA: TGTGCCAGCAGTCCTCCCCTTTCGACAGGTTCGACCTACGAGCAGTACTTC; CDR3: CASSPPLSTGSTYEQYF
J: TRBJ1-5; size: .; D: .; V: TRBV21-1; DNA: TGTGCCAGCAGCGGGGGGGGTGGATATTTTCAGCCCCAGCATTTT; CDR3: CASSGGGGYFQPQHF
J: TRBJ2-1; size: .; D: .; V: TRBV29-1; DNA: TGCAGCGGGATAGCCGGTGGGAATGAGCAGTTCTTC; CDR3: CSGIAGGNEQFF
J: TRBJ2-7; size: .; D: TRBD1; V: TRBV5-1; DNA: TGCGCCAGCAGCTTAGGTACAGGGGCCCTAGCCTACGAGCAGTACTTC; CDR3: CASSLGTGALAYEQYF
J: TRBJ1-1; size: .; D: TRBD1; V: TRBV18; DNA: TGTGCCAGCTCCCCGGACAGGGGGGCTGAAGCTTTCTTT; CDR3: CASSPDRGAEAFF
J: TRBJ2-7; size: .; D: .; V: TRBV3-1/TRBV3-2; DNA: TGTGCCAGCAGCCAAGCCAGGAAGTTCTACGAGCAGTACTTC; CDR3: CASSQARKFYEQYF
J: TRBJ1-2; size: .; D: TRBD1; V: TRBV18; DNA: TGTGCCAGCTCACCCATACGGGACAGGTCGTCTGGGGTGGGCTACACCTTC; CDR3: CASSPIRDRSSGVGYTF